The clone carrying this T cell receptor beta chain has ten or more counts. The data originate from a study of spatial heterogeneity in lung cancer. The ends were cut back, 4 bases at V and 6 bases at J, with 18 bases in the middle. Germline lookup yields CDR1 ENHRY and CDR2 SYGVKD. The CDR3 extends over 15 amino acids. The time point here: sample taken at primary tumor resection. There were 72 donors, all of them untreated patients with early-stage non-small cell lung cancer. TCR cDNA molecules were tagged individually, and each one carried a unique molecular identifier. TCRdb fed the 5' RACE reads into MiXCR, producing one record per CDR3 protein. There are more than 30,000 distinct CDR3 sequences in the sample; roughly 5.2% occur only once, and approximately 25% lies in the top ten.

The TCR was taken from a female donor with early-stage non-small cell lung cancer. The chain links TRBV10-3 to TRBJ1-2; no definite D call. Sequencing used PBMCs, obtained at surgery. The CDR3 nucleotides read TGTGCCATCAGTGGGGGATCGGAGGTGCGACATGGCTACACCTTC. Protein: CAISGGSEVRHGYTF.